The clone carrying this T cell receptor (beta chain) was seen only a few times. The data stem from a study of shared clonotypes between healthy human individuals. Germline values: CDR1 MNHNS, CDR2 SASEGT. Unmatched junction bases numbered 9, after V lost 6 bases and J lost 6 bases. CDR3 length: 15 residues. Assay used: immunoSEQ multiplex PCR; TCRdb lists only in-frame clones, some missing. The sample lists nearly 500,000 clones, 76% occurring once. What was sequenced was PBMCs. The TCR sequence derives from a middle-aged woman in good health. Some clones in this sample may be carry-over from other donors' samples. The rearrangement joins TRBV6-1 to TRBJ2-2; 8 nucleotides match TRBD2. The CDR3: CASRADLAGSGELFF. CDR3 in DNA: TGTGCCAGCAGGGCGGATTTAGCGGGGTCCGGGGAGCTGTTTTTT.